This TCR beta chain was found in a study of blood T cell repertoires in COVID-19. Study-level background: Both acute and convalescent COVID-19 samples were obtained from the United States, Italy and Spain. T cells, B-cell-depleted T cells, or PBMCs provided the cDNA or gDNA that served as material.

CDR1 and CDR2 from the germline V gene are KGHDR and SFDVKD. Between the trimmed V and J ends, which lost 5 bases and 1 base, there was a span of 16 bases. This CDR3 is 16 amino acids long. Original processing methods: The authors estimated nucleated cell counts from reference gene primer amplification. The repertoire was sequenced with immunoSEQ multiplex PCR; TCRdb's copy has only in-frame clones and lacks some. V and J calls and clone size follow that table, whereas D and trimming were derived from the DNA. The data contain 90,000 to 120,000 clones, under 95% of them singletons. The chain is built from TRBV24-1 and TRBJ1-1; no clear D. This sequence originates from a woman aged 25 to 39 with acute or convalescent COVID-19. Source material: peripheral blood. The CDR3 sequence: CATSGRTRTGNTEAFF. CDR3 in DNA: TGTGCCACCAGTGGCCGAACCCGGACTGGGAACACTGAAGCTTTCTTT.